These T cell receptor beta chains were read from a single sample in a study of control samples from healthy donors and cancer patients. Sequencing used immunoSEQ multiplex PCR; TCRdb keeps in-frame clones, though not all of them. This table holds 130,000 to 150,000 clones, around 90% found once. Sequenced sample: blood. Source of these receptors: a young man in good health. Each CDR3 is given with its conserved first and last residue. A D gene is named only where the DNA matches it firmly.

v_call: TRBV28; j_call: TRBJ2-2; d_call: TRBD1; cdr3_aa: CASIQGDTGELFF; cdr3_nt: TGTGCCAGCATTCAGGGGGACACCGGGGAGCTGTTTTTT
v_call: TRBV19; j_call: TRBJ1-6; d_call: TRBD1; cdr3_aa: CASSMGQGASNSPLHF; cdr3_nt: TGTGCCAGTAGTATGGGCCAGGGGGCGAGTAATTCACCCCTCCACTTT
v_call: TRBV5-4; j_call: TRBJ1-1; d_call: NA; cdr3_aa: CASSLEPLRMYTEAFF; cdr3_nt: TGTGCCAGCAGCTTGGAACCCCTCCGGATGTACACTGAAGCTTTCTTT
v_call: TRBV10-1; j_call: TRBJ2-3; d_call: NA; cdr3_aa: CASSDGGPQDTQYF; cdr3_nt: TGCGCCAGCAGTGACGGGGGGCCACAAGATACGCAGTATTTT
v_call: TRBV9; j_call: TRBJ1-3; d_call: TRBD1; cdr3_aa: CASSGGQPSSGNTIYF; cdr3_nt: TGTGCCAGCAGCGGGGGACAGCCCAGCTCTGGAAACACCATATATTTT
v_call: TRBV6-5; j_call: TRBJ1-6; d_call: NA; cdr3_aa: CASSYGDRDSPLHF; cdr3_nt: TGTGCCAGCAGTTACGGAGACAGAGATTCACCCCTCCACTTT
v_call: TRBV5-1; j_call: TRBJ2-2; d_call: NA; cdr3_aa: CASRQGADTGELFF; cdr3_nt: TGCGCCAGCAGACAGGGAGCGGACACCGGGGAGCTGTTTTTT
v_call: TRBV7-2; j_call: TRBJ2-5; d_call: NA; cdr3_aa: CASSTDLTQYF; cdr3_nt: TGTGCCAGCAGCACCGATCTGACCCAGTACTTC
v_call: TRBV5-4; j_call: TRBJ1-1; d_call: NA; cdr3_aa: CASSLVTEEAFF; cdr3_nt: TGTGCCAGCAGCTTGGTTACCGAAGAAGCTTTCTTT
v_call: TRBV24-1; j_call: TRBJ1-2; d_call: NA; cdr3_aa: CATSDGQTNYGYTF; cdr3_nt: TGTGCCACCAGCGATGGACAGACTAACTATGGCTACACCTTC
v_call: TRBV24-1; j_call: TRBJ1-1; d_call: NA; cdr3_aa: CATKNSMNTEAFF; cdr3_nt: TGTGCCACCAAGAACAGCATGAACACTGAAGCTTTCTTT
v_call: TRBV2; j_call: TRBJ2-1; d_call: TRBD2; cdr3_aa: CASSVGTSGGIAEQFF; cdr3_nt: TGTGCCAGCAGTGTGGGGACTAGCGGGGGGATCGCAGAGCAGTTCTTC
v_call: TRBV14; j_call: TRBJ1-2; d_call: NA; cdr3_aa: CASSLTALQGNYGYTF; cdr3_nt: TGTGCCAGCAGCCTAACAGCCCTCCAGGGGAACTATGGCTACACCTTC
v_call: TRBV9; j_call: TRBJ2-7; d_call: TRBD1; cdr3_aa: CASSGNRGNEQYF; cdr3_nt: TGTGCCAGCAGTGGGAACAGGGGAAACGAGCAGTACTTC
v_call: TRBV28; j_call: TRBJ2-2; d_call: NA; cdr3_aa: CASSFGGAHTGELFF; cdr3_nt: TGTGCCAGCAGTTTTGGCGGGGCTCACACCGGGGAGCTGTTTTTT
v_call: TRBV11-2; j_call: TRBJ1-2; d_call: NA; cdr3_aa: CASSPRLGGGSYGYTF; cdr3_nt: TGTGCCAGCAGCCCCCGTCTCGGGGGAGGGAGTTATGGCTACACCTTC
v_call: TRBV19; j_call: TRBJ2-3; d_call: TRBD1; cdr3_aa: CASSIRTGGPDTQYF; cdr3_nt: TGTGCCAGTAGTATACGGACAGGGGGTCCAGATACGCAGTATTTT
v_call: TRBV3-1/TRBV3-2; j_call: TRBJ1-6; d_call: NA; cdr3_aa: CASSGPGAPNSPLHF; cdr3_nt: TGTGCCAGCAGCGGGCCGGGGGCGCCTAATTCACCCCTCCACTTT
v_call: TRBV28; j_call: TRBJ1-6; d_call: NA; cdr3_aa: CASSSSGSSYNSPLHF; cdr3_nt: TGTGCCAGCAGTTCGTCAGGTTCCTCCTATAATTCACCCCTCCACTTT
v_call: TRBV7-8; j_call: TRBJ2-3; d_call: NA; cdr3_aa: CASSLVGGGTDTQYF; cdr3_nt: TGTGCCAGCAGCTTAGTAGGGGGGGGCACAGATACGCAGTATTTT
v_call: TRBV7-9; j_call: TRBJ1-1; d_call: NA; cdr3_aa: CASRQGRINTEAFF; cdr3_nt: TGTGCCAGCCGGCAGGGGCGCATTAACACTGAAGCTTTCTTT